Listed here are 18 T cell receptor beta chains from one sample, sequenced in a study of CD8+ T cells in alopecia areata. Sequencing templates came from extracted RNA that was reverse transcribed into cDNA. Measured with immunoSEQ multiplex PCR; TCRdb has only the in-frame clones, and not every one. The data contain fewer than 200,000 clones, roughly 66% of them singletons. Sequencing was performed on CD8+ T cells sorted from blood, taken at week 0. These receptors originate from a human donor with alopecia areata.

Comment on this clone: Its ends do not fully match the called genes, so a read error is possible. The V call is TRBV29-1, the J call TRBJ2-5, with D unresolved. The CDR3 is 13 residues long. Germline CDR1 SQVTM, CDR2 ANQGSEA. CDR3 loop: CSVKDQYQETQYF. CDR3 in DNA: TGCAGCGTTAAAGATCAATACCAAGAGACCCAGTACTTC.

This chain links TRBV30 with TRBJ1-1, with a tentative D call TRBD1 (6 bases). Trimming pared 4 bases from V and 0 bases from J, leaving 9 bases between. The CDR3 sequence is 13 residues long. Germline values: CDR1 GTSNPN, CDR2 SVGIG (reference sequence). The CDR3 DNA sequence: TGTGCCTGGATAGACAGGTTGAACACTGAAGCTTTCTTT. Protein: CAWIDRLNTEAFF.

V usage is TRBV29-1 and J usage is TRBJ2-7; weak D call: TRBD2 (6 bases). Germline assignment: CDR1 SQVTM and CDR2 ANQGSEA. The CDR3 runs 13 residues. V gave up 7 bases and J gave up 6 bases, with 19 bases separating them. The CDR3 loop is CSAAGPKGPEQYF. The CDR3 DNA follows: TGCAGCGCCGCGGGACCTAAAGGGCCCGAGCAGTACTTC.

This rearrangement joins TRBV19 to TRBJ1-5; no reliable D call. CDR1 and CDR2 from the germline V gene are LNHDA and SQIVND (reference sequence). The CDR3 contains 15 residues. The V gene lost 5 bases and the J gene lost 4 bases, with 15 bases spanning the gap. CDR3 nucleotide sequence: TGTGCCAGTAGTCTCGCATTCAGTCGAAATCAGCCCCAGCATTTT. As protein: CASSLAFSRNQPQHF.

This clone was seen a few times. This chain uses TRBV7-9 with TRBJ2-5; D uncertain. The CDR3 runs 16 residues. Germline CDR1 and CDR2: SEHNR and FQNEAQ (reference sequence). V was pared by 0 bases and J by 1 base, with 12 bases between. CDR3 amino acids: CASSLAQTVVQETQYF. The CDR3, as DNA: TGTGCCAGCAGCTTAGCCCAGACGGTAGTCCAAGAGACCCAGTACTTC.

The rearrangement links TRBV29-1 to TRBJ2-1; unclear D gene. V lost 6 bases to trimming and J lost 1 base, with 19 bases between them. Germline V gene lookup returns CDR1 SQVTM and CDR2 ANQGSEA. The CDR3 has 16 residues. Written as DNA, the CDR3 is TGCAGCGTGCCGGATGGAGACCCGGGTTCCTACAATGAGCAGTTCTTC. Its translation is CSVPDGDPGSYNEQFF.

The rearrangement uses TRBV6-5 and TRBJ2-3; weak D call: TRBD2 (6 bases). Germline V lookup: CDR1 MNHEY, CDR2 SVGAGI. The CDR3 runs 13 residues. V lost 7 bases to trimming and J lost 3 bases, with 11 bases between them. CDR3 DNA: TGTGCCAGCATCGGGGGAGGAACAGATACGCAGTATTTT. Protein: CASIGGGTDTQYF.

The rearrangement joins TRBV6-1 to TRBJ2-2; D call uncertain. V was trimmed by 2 bases and J by 6 bases, leaving 7 bases between them. The CDR3 sequence is 13 residues long. In germline, CDR1 is MNHNS, CDR2 SASEGT. The CDR3 sequence is CASSELGAGELFF. The CDR3 DNA reads TGTGCCAGCAGTGAACTTGGGGCCGGGGAGCTGTTTTTT.

V and J are TRBV2 and TRBJ2-3, with TRBD2 identical over 14 bases. CDR1 is SNHLY and CDR2 is FYNNEI in the germline V gene. The CDR3 loop spans 16 amino acids. V was clipped by 4 bases and J by 7 bases; unmatched bases: 7. This chain's CDR3 is CASSVPTSGGANTQYF. CDR3 nucleotide sequence: TGTGCCAGCAGTGTCCCGACTAGCGGGGGGGCAAATACGCAGTATTTT.

The chain employs TRBV13 and TRBJ2-1, with 11 bases matching TRBD1. V lost 2 bases, J lost 8 bases, and 8 bases stayed unmatched. The CDR3 has 16 residues. From germline, CDR1 is PRHDT and CDR2 FYEKMQ (reference sequence). CDR3 DNA sequence: TGTGCCAGCAGCTTACCAGGACAGGGGGCAGTCTATGAGCAGTTCTTC. Translating it yields CASSLPGQGAVYEQFF.

The V call is TRBV13, the J call TRBJ2-7, with a tentative D call TRBD1 (6 bases). CDR3 length equals 15 residues. The V and J ends lost 5 bases and 0 bases respectively, with 14 bases between them. The germline gives CDR1 PRHDT, CDR2 FYEKMQ (reference sequence). As DNA, the CDR3 is TGTGCCAGCAGCCAGCTACAGGGCACCTCCTACGAGCAGTACTTC. It codes for CASSQLQGTSYEQYF.

This chain connects TRBV11-3 to TRBJ2-5; the D is unclear. The CDR3 spans 12 residues. V shed 8 bases and J shed 2 bases, with 9 bases lying between them. Germline CDR1 is SGHNT and CDR2 is YENEEA. The CDR3 is CASSEEQETQYF. CDR3 DNA sequence: TGTGCCAGCTCCGAGGAGCAAGAGACCCAGTACTTC.

The chain links TRBV15 to TRBJ2-1, with TRBD1 identical over 9 bases. CDR3 length: 16 residues. J gave up 7 bases and V 2 bases, and 9 bases lay outside the gene matches. In germline, CDR1 is LNHNV, CDR2 YYDKDF (reference sequence). The CDR3 protein is CATSRRRTGEENEQFF. CDR3 DNA sequence: TGTGCCACCAGCAGACGACGGACAGGGGAGGAAAATGAGCAGTTCTTC.

This clone came up a few times. V is TRBV6-6 and J is TRBJ1-1; D gene uncertain. V shed 6 bases and J shed 0 bases, with 14 bases lying between them. CDR1 and CDR2 (germline): MNHNY, SVGAGI (reference sequence). The CDR3 covers 15 residues. The DNA for the CDR3 is TGTGCCAGCAGAGTAATCGCACCCATGAACACTGAAGCTTTCTTT. Its translation: CASRVIAPMNTEAFF.

The J gene is TRBJ1-2, the V gene TRBV29-1; D perhaps matches TRBD1 (5 bases). This CDR3 region has 13 residues. CDR1 is SQVTM, CDR2 ANQGSEA, per germline. V lost 7 bases and J 5 bases, leaving 17 bases between the germline ends. CDR3 sequence reads: CSGLLRDAYGYTF. The CDR3 bases are TGCAGCGGCCTCCTCCGGGACGCTTATGGCTACACCTTC. Variable domain in full (rest from reference TRBV29-1 and TRBJ1-2): SAVISQKPSRDICQRGTSLTIQCQVDSQVTMMFWYRQQPGQSLTLIATANQGSEATYESGFVIDKFPISRPNLTFSTLTVSNMSPEDSSIYLCSGLLRDAYGYTFGSGTRLTVV.

The chain couples TRBV5-6 to TRBJ2-3; possible D gene TRBD2, 6 bases. Between the trimmed V and J ends, which lost 0 bases and 2 bases, there was a span of 13 bases. Germline assignment: CDR1 SGHDT and CDR2 YYEEEE. The CDR3 length is 16 residues. The DNA of the CDR3 is TGTGCCAGCAGCTTGGGCTCTGGGACTTACACAGATACGCAGTATTTT. Its translation is CASSLGSGTYTDTQYF.

This chain uses TRBV6-5 with TRBJ2-3, with D hard to call. This CDR3 is built from 12 residues. Per germline, CDR1 MNHEY and CDR2 SVGAGI. V gave up 6 bases and J gave up 6 bases, with 10 bases separating them. The CDR3 bases are TGTGCCAGCAGGCCGAGTGACGATACGCAGTATTTT. This gives the protein CASRPSDDTQYF.

The V call is TRBV9, the J call TRBJ2-7; TRBD1 is a possible D gene (5 bases). The germline V gene has CDR1 SGDLS and CDR2 YYNGEE. With 4 bases removed from V and 3 bases from J, the gap between germline ends came to 11 bases. The CDR3 length is 13 residues. CDR3 bases: TGTGCCAGCAGCCCTGACAGAGTCTACGAGCAGTACTTC. Protein: CASSPDRVYEQYF.